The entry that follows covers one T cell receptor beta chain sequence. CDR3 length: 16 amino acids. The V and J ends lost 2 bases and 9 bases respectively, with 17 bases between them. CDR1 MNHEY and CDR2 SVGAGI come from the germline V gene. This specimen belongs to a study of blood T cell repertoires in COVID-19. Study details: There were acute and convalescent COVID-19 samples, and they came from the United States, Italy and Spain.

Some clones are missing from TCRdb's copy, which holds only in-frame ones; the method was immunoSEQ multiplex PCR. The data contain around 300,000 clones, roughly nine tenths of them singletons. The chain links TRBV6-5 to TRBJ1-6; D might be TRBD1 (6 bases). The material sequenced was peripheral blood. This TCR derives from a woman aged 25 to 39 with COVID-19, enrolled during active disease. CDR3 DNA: TGTGCCAGCAGTTACCGAACAGGGAGTGAAGGTTCACCCCTCCACTTT. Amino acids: CASSYRTGSEGSPLHF.